What follows are 20 T cell receptor beta chains derived from one specimen sequenced in a study of T cell repertoires in cytomegalovirus infection. TCRdb re-called the reads with MiXCR, one entry per CDR3 protein. The sample consists of around 900,000 distinct CDR3 sequences, roughly 30% of them appearing once. Their antigen targets remain unknown. Sequencing used cultured CD8+ T cells from PBMCs, obtained from culture after CMV antigen stimulation. The receptors stem from a human donor in good health (CMV status not recorded). Some clones in this sample may be carry-over from other donors' samples.

V usage is TRBV27 and J usage is TRBJ2-7; D gene uncertain. Germline-derived CDR1 and CDR2 are MNHEY and SMNVEV (reference sequence). V was pared by 5 bases and J by 3 bases, with 17 bases between. The CDR3 totals 15 residues. The CDR3 region is CASSPPRPGYYEQYF. DNA for the CDR3: TGTGCCAGCAGTCCCCCTAGGCCCGGATACTACGAGCAGTACTTC.

The genes are TRBV6-1 and TRBJ1-1; TRBD1 matches 7 bases. The CDR3 totals 15 residues. Germline V CDR1 and CDR2: MNHNS, SASEGT. Germline trimming cut 4 bases from V and 0 bases from J; bases unmatched to any gene: 5. CDR3 in amino acids: CASSARDRLNTEAFF. The CDR3 DNA is TGTGCCAGCAGTGCCCGGGACAGACTGAACACTGAAGCTTTCTTT.

This clonotype was counted only a few times. This sequence joins TRBV27 and TRBJ1-5; TRBD1 might be the D (6 bases). CDR1 is MNHEY, CDR2 SMNVEV, per germline (reference sequence). This CDR3 spans 15 amino acids. V lost 6 bases, J lost 0 bases, and 12 bases lay in between. Written as DNA, the CDR3 is TGTGCCAGCAGCCCGGACAGTTTTAGCAATCAGCCCCAGCATTTT. Protein product: CASSPDSFSNQPQHF.

The J gene is TRBJ2-1, the V gene TRBV6-2 or TRBV6-3; D is perhaps TRBD2 (6 bases). Germline CDR1 reads MNHEY; CDR2 reads SVGEGT. V lost 5 bases and J lost 7, with 12 bases in between. The CDR3 length is 13 residues. CDR3 protein: CASSPPLANEQFF. For the CDR3, the DNA is TGTGCCAGCAGTCCGCCCCTAGCGAATGAGCAGTTCTTC.

The chain carries TRBV7-6 and TRBJ2-5; 10 bases line up with TRBD2. Germline V gene data show CDR1 as SGHVS and CDR2 as FNYEAQ. There are 17 residues in the CDR3. The J segment lost 5 bases and the V segment lost 7 bases, leaving 16 bases of the junction unmatched. The chain's CDR3 is CASNFPVGLADWETQYF. In DNA, the CDR3 is TGTGCCAGCAACTTCCCCGTAGGACTAGCGGATTGGGAGACCCAGTACTTC.

V usage is TRBV6-5 and J usage is TRBJ1-3, with TRBD1 identical over 8 bases. Germline values: CDR1 MNHEY, CDR2 SVGAGI. The CDR3 is made up of 15 amino acids. The junction had 7 bases not matched to a gene; V was cut back by 6 bases and J by 3 bases. The CDR3 DNA is TGTGCCAGCAGAACAGGACAGGGCGGTGGAAACACCATATATTTT. This sequence encodes CASRTGQGGGNTIYF.

V gene TRBV12-3 or TRBV12-4 combines with J gene TRBJ2-3, with 10 bases lining up with TRBD2. The V segment lost 7 bases and the J segment 1 base; nucleotides outside the gene matches: 8. CDR3 length: 16 residues. The chain's CDR3 is CASILSGTSGTDTQYF. The CDR3 DNA sequence: TGTGCCAGCATCCTATCCGGGACTAGCGGCACAGATACGCAGTATTTT.

Only a few counts were recorded for this clonotype. The V call is TRBV23-1, the J call TRBJ2-3, with D tentatively TRBD2 (6 bases). TRBV23-1 is an open reading frame whose function is uncertain. The ends were cut back, 0 bases at V and 3 bases at J, with 10 bases in the middle. The CDR3 is 15 amino acids. The CDR3 reads CASSQSDGGTDTQYF. The CDR3 DNA reads TGCGCCAGCAGTCAATCGGACGGGGGAACAGATACGCAGTATTTT.

A few counts support this clonotype. This sequence joins TRBV7-9 and TRBJ2-3; D is uncertain. Trimming took 8 bases from V and 0 from J, leaving 9 bases between them. Germline-derived CDR1 and CDR2 are SEHNR and FQNEAQ (reference sequence). CDR3 length: 13 amino acids. This chain's CDR3 is CASASLSTDTQYF. CDR3 DNA: TGTGCCAGCGCTTCCCTGAGCACAGATACGCAGTATTTT.

The chain links TRBV7-2 to TRBJ2-1; D remains unclear. Between the trimmed V and J ends, which lost 2 bases and 5 bases, there was a span of 7 bases. The V gene's germline CDR1 is SGHTA and CDR2 FQGNSA. The CDR3 is 13 residues long. In nucleotides, the CDR3 is TGTACCAGCAGCTTATACCTGAACAATGAGCAGTTCTTC. This gives the protein CTSSLYLNNEQFF.

Remarks on this clonotype: A much more abundant neighbour one base away suggests this may be a read error. V gene TRBV7-9 combines with J gene TRBJ2-1; a possible D gene is TRBD2 (6 bases). V gave up 3 bases and J gave up 16 bases, with 19 bases separating them. Germline V gene data show CDR1 as SEHNR and CDR2 as FQNEAQ (reference sequence). CDR3 length: 13 residues. CDR3 sequence (DNA): TGTGCCAGCAGCTTGGGTTATTGCGCTAGCGAATTCTTC. As protein: CASSLGYCASEFF.

This clonotype was seen at least ten times. The chain employs TRBV4-1 and TRBJ2-1; no firm D call. V was cut by 0 bases and J by 7 bases, with 4 bases left in between. Per germline, CDR1 MGHRA and CDR2 YSYEKL. The CDR3 is 12 residues long. The CDR3 reads CASSQESNEQFF. CDR3 coding DNA: TGCGCCAGCAGCCAAGAATCAAATGAGCAGTTCTTC.

This clonotype has only a few counts. The CDR3 is CASSLVEFADTQYF. DNA of the CDR3: TGTGCCAGCAGCTTAGTGGAATTTGCAGATACGCAGTATTTT. This sequence joins TRBV7-9 and TRBJ2-3; D is uncertain. Between the trimmed V and J ends, which lost 1 base and 4 bases, there was a span of 9 bases. Germline V CDR1 and CDR2: SEHNR, FQNEAQ (reference sequence). CDR3 size: 14 residues.

This clonotype has only a few counts. The rearrangement links TRBV7-9 to TRBJ2-1, with D perhaps matching TRBD1 (6 bases). There are 15 residues in the CDR3. Germline CDR1 is SEHNR and CDR2 is FQNEAQ (reference sequence). The ends were cut back, 6 bases at V and 7 bases at J, with 19 bases in the middle. CDR3 residues: CASSSPRTDRNEQFF. The CDR3 nucleotides read TGTGCCAGCAGTTCCCCTCGGACAGATAGGAATGAGCAGTTCTTC.

This clonotype was recorded a few times. The rearrangement uses TRBV7-9 and TRBJ2-7; 11 bases agree with TRBD2. The CDR3 length is 19 residues. Germline-derived CDR1 and CDR2 are SEHNR and FQNEAQ (reference sequence). J gave up 2 bases and V 6 bases, and 18 bases lay outside the gene matches. The CDR3 sequence is CASSPPEIAGGQLTYEQYF. In nucleotides, the CDR3 is TGTGCCAGCAGTCCCCCGGAAATAGCGGGGGGGCAGCTTACCTACGAGCAGTACTTC.

This clonotype was counted at least ten times. The V call is TRBV7-6, the J call TRBJ2-5, with D hard to call. Germline V gives CDR1 SGHVS, CDR2 FNYEAQ. V was pared by 1 base and J by 5 bases, with 8 bases between. The CDR3 covers 13 residues. The CDR3 nucleotides read TGTGCCAGCAGCTTAGAGTTGGCGGAGACCCAGTACTTC. Protein product: CASSLELAETQYF.

This clonotype has just a few counts. The chain uses TRBV28 and TRBJ2-7, with TRBD1 identical over 7 bases. The CDR3 covers 12 residues. V trimming: 3 bases; J trimming: 5 bases; junction bases outside the gene matches: 1. The germline V gene encodes CDR1 MDHEN and CDR2 SYDVKM. In DNA form, the CDR3 reads TGTGCCAGCAGTTTCGACAGGGACGAGCAGTACGTC. Amino acids: CASSFDRDEQYV.

This clonotype was detected only a few times. The V and J genes are TRBV2 and TRBJ2-3, with 9 bases fitting TRBD2. Germline values: CDR1 SNHLY, CDR2 FYNNEI. Trimming cost V 3 bases and J 2 bases; bases outside gene matches: 3. The CDR3 runs 15 residues. The chain's CDR3 is CASSETSGDTDTQYF. For the CDR3, the DNA is TGTGCCAGCAGTGAGACTAGCGGCGACACAGATACGCAGTATTTT.

This clonotype was seen only a few times. The genes are TRBV15 and TRBJ2-7; no clear D gene. From germline, CDR1 is LNHNV and CDR2 YYDKDF (reference sequence). This CDR3 region has 12 residues. With 0 bases removed from V and 3 bases from J, the gap between germline ends came to 3 bases. In DNA, the CDR3 is TGTGCCACCAGCAGAGATGGCTACGAGCAGTACTTC. This codes for CATSRDGYEQYF.

This rearrangement joins TRBV19 to TRBJ2-2, with a possible D match to TRBD2 (5 bases). CDR1 is LNHDA and CDR2 is SQIVND in the germline V gene (reference sequence). The V end was cut by 3 bases, the J end by 1 base, with 12 bases between. This CDR3 has 16 residues. Here the CDR3 reads CASSMLEGVNTGELFF. The CDR3 DNA is TGTGCCAGTAGTATGCTTGAGGGAGTGAACACCGGGGAGCTGTTTTTT.